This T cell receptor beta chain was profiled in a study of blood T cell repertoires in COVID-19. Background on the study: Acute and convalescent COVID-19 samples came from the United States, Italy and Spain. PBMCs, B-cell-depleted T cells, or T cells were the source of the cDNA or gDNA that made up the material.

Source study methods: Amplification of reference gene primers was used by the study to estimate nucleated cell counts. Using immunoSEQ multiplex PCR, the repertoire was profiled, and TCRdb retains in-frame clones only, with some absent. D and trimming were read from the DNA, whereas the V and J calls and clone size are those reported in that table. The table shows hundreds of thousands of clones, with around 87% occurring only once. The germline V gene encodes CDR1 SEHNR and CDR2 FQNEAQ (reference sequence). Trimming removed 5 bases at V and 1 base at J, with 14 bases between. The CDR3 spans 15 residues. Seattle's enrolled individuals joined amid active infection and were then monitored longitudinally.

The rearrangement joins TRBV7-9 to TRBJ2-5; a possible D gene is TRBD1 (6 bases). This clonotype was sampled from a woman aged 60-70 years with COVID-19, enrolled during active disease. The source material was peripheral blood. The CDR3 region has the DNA TGTGCCAGCAGCCCCGGGACACCCATCCAAGAGACCCAGTACTTC. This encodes CASSPGTPIQETQYF.